A single sample is the source of the 30 T cell receptor beta chains below, sequenced in a study of blood T cell repertoires in COVID-19. The assay was immunoSEQ multiplex PCR, and TCRdb's table has in-frame clones only and misses some. The data contain roughly 98,000 clones, roughly four fifths of them singletons. The sample consisted of peripheral blood. These receptors came from a human donor in a cohort sampled during active COVID-19.

The chain carries TRBV7-3 and TRBJ2-2; a weak D match, TRBD2 (6 bases). The ends were cut back, 2 bases at V and 1 base at J, with 8 bases in the middle. This CDR3 is built from 15 residues. In germline, CDR1 is SGHTA, CDR2 FQGTGA. In nucleotides, the CDR3 is TGTGCCAGCAGCTTACTAGCGCAGAACACCGGGGAGCTGTTTTTT. It is translated as CASSLLAQNTGELFF. The whole variable domain, remainder taken from reference TRBV7-3 and TRBJ2-2, is GAGVSQTPSNKVTEKGKYVELRCDPISGHTALYWYRQSLGQGPEFLIYFQGTGAADDSGLPNDRFFAVRPEGSVSTLKIQRTERGDSAVYLCASSLLAQNTGELFFGEGSRLTVL.

This chain joins TRBV5-6 and TRBJ1-2, with 10 positions matching TRBD1. This CDR3 has 15 amino acids. V shed 4 bases, J shed 4 bases, and the junction held 7 bases outside the gene matches. The V gene's germline CDR1 is SGHDT and CDR2 YYEEEE. The CDR3 region is CASSPGQGRIYGYTF. CDR3 nucleotides: TGTGCCAGCAGCCCGGGACAGGGGCGTATCTATGGCTACACCTTC.

The CDR3 region is CASWGGRRPAEAFF. DNA of the CDR3: TGTGCCAGTTGGGGGGGACGCCGACCTGCTGAAGCTTTCTTT. The gene calls are TRBV6-5 and TRBJ1-1; TRBD1 might be the D (5 bases). CDR3 size: 14 residues. V lost 9 bases to trimming and J lost 6 bases, with 20 bases between them. The V gene's germline CDR1 is MNHEY and CDR2 SVGAGI.

The chain combines TRBV18 with TRBJ2-1, with 7 nucleotides matching TRBD1. V trimming: 6 bases; J trimming: 1 base; junction bases outside the gene matches: 9. Per germline, CDR1 KGHSH and CDR2 LQKENI. The CDR3 has 16 amino acids. CDR3 residues: CASSRTGVVSYNEQFF. The CDR3 nucleotides are TGTGCCAGCTCTAGGACAGGAGTGGTATCCTACAATGAGCAGTTCTTC.

CDR3 nucleotide sequence: TGTGCCGGCGGAACAGGGGTCTATGGCTACACCTTC. Protein product: CAGGTGVYGYTF. The chain has TRBV28 and TRBJ1-2; TRBD1 matches 7 bases. Germline trimming cut 11 bases from V and 4 bases from J; bases unmatched to any gene: 7. CDR3 length: 12 residues. Looked up from germline, CDR1 is MDHEN and CDR2 is SYDVKM.

The chain joins TRBV5-6 to TRBJ2-1; TRBD2 matches 7 bases. Germline CDR1 is SGHDT and CDR2 is YYEEEE. The CDR3 is made up of 15 amino acids. The trim removed 3 bases at V and 5 bases at J, leaving 8 bases unmatched. The DNA of the CDR3 is TGTGCCAGCAGCTCCCTAGCGGCAGAAAACAATGAGCAGTTCTTC. Translated, it gives CASSSLAAENNEQFF.

This clone has a handful of counts. The chain employs TRBV5-1 and TRBJ2-5; D is uncertain. The CDR3 length is 11 residues. In germline, CDR1 is SGHRS, CDR2 YFSETQ. V was shortened by 4 bases and J by 7 bases, with 8 bases between the two germline ends. The CDR3 protein is CASSNPGTQYF. For the CDR3, the DNA is TGCGCCAGCAGCAACCCAGGGACCCAGTACTTC.

V is TRBV4-2 and J is TRBJ2-7; D is possibly TRBD2 (7 bases). The CDR3 spans 13 residues. V was clipped by 4 bases and J by 2 bases, with 9 bases between them. Germline CDR1 reads LGHNA; CDR2 reads YNFKEQ. CDR3 sequence: CASSRGGPYEQYF. CDR3 DNA sequence: TGTGCCAGCAGCCGGGGGGGGCCCTACGAGCAGTACTTC.

The genes are TRBV2 and TRBJ1-6; TRBD1 is a possible D gene (5 bases). Trimming removed 5 bases from V and 10 bases from J, with 18 bases in between. The CDR3 sequence is 15 residues long. The germline CDR1 and CDR2 sequences are SNHLY and FYNNEI. The CDR3 loop is CASSRSFLRGSPLHF. For the CDR3, the DNA is TGTGCCAGCAGTCGCTCGTTTCTAAGGGGATCACCCCTCCACTTT.

This rearrangement joins TRBV28 to TRBJ2-3; 11 bases fit TRBD2. The CDR3 is 18 residues long. Germline CDR1 and CDR2: MDHEN and SYDVKM. V was clipped by 4 bases and J by 0 bases; unmatched bases: 9. CDR3 in DNA: TGTGCCAGCAGTTCCACTAGCGGGGGTCCCCTTAGCACAGATACGCAGTATTTT. Its translation: CASSSTSGGPLSTDTQYF.

This rearrangement joins TRBV7-8 to TRBJ2-3; the D is unclear. Between the trimmed V and J ends, which lost 5 bases and 4 bases, there was a span of 16 bases. CDR1 SGHVS and CDR2 FQNEAQ come from the germline V gene. CDR3 length: 15 residues. CDR3 sequence: CASSKAWLAPDTQYF. CDR3 nucleotides: TGTGCCAGCAGCAAAGCGTGGTTAGCTCCAGATACGCAGTATTTT.

The rearrangement uses TRBV5-1 and TRBJ2-7, with 9 bases aligning to TRBD1. Germline trimming cut 3 bases from V and 2 bases from J; bases unmatched to any gene: 3. The CDR3 is made up of 14 amino acids. Per germline, CDR1 SGHRS and CDR2 YFSETQ. Written as DNA, the CDR3 is TGCGCCAGCAGCTACTGGACAGGGGCCTACGAGCAGTACTTC. Translated, it gives CASSYWTGAYEQYF. The variable domain in full, with the rest retrieved from reference TRBV5-1 and TRBJ2-7, is KAGVTQTPRYLIKTRGQQVTLSCSPISGHRSVSWYQQTPGQGLQFLFEYFSETQRNKGNFPGRFSGRQFSNSRSEMNVSTLELGDSALYLCASSYWTGAYEQYFGPGTRLTVT.

The chain is built from TRBV6-1 and TRBJ1-3, with TRBD1 matching 10 bases. After removal of 1 base from V and 3 bases from J, the junction contained 3 bases not matched to a gene. Germline values: CDR1 MNHNS, CDR2 SASEGT. The CDR3 covers 16 residues. CDR3 protein: CASSEVGQGDGNTIYF. The DNA for the CDR3 is TGTGCCAGCAGTGAAGTCGGACAGGGGGATGGAAACACCATATATTTT.

The sample holds one count of this clone. This chain connects TRBV7-3 to TRBJ2-3, with D maybe TRBD1 (6 bases). The CDR3 totals 15 residues. Germline values: CDR1 SGHTA, CDR2 FQGTGA. Trimming pared 4 bases from V and 0 bases from J, leaving 11 bases between. Written as DNA, the CDR3 is TGTGCCAGCAGCTCAGGGGCCCACAGCACAGATACGCAGTATTTT. Amino acids: CASSSGAHSTDTQYF.

The genes are TRBV6-4 and TRBJ1-1, with a possible D match to TRBD1 (5 bases). CDR1 and CDR2 from the germline V gene are MRHNA and SNTAGT. The CDR3 has 15 residues. With 4 bases removed from V and 1 base from J, the gap between germline ends came to 13 bases. The CDR3 protein is CASSVDGGANTEAFF. The CDR3 bases are TGTGCCAGCAGTGTAGACGGAGGGGCGAACACTGAAGCTTTCTTT.

The V call is TRBV4-2, the J call TRBJ2-7; 10 nucleotides align to TRBD2. CDR3 length: 15 amino acids. Germline loops: CDR1 LGHNA, CDR2 YNFKEQ. J was trimmed by 0 bases and V by 2 bases; bases with no gene match: 1. CDR3 protein: CASSQTSGDSYEQYF. CDR3 bases: TGTGCCAGCAGCCAAACTAGCGGGGACTCCTACGAGCAGTACTTC.

The chain is built from TRBV27 and TRBJ2-3; D remains ambiguous. CDR1 is MNHEY, CDR2 SMNVEV, per germline (reference sequence). This CDR3 has 16 amino acids. Between the trimmed V and J ends, which lost 6 bases and 2 bases, there was a span of 18 bases. Here the CDR3 reads CASSIRLPLPTDTQYF. The CDR3 DNA is TGTGCCAGCAGCATACGACTTCCTCTTCCCACAGATACGCAGTATTTT.

V usage is TRBV6-5 and J usage is TRBJ2-3; the match to TRBD1 covers 11 bases. Germline trimming cut 6 bases from V and 3 bases from J; bases unmatched to any gene: 2. Germline V gives CDR1 MNHEY, CDR2 SVGAGI. This CDR3 comprises 14 residues. In DNA form, the CDR3 reads TGTGCCAGCAGAAGGGACAGGGGGACAGATACGCAGTATTTT. It is translated as CASRRDRGTDTQYF.

The J gene is TRBJ1-5, the V gene TRBV28; D may be TRBD1 (5 bases). V was trimmed by 4 bases and J by 4 bases, leaving 11 bases between them. The germline gives CDR1 MDHEN, CDR2 SYDVKM. This CDR3 has 14 residues. CDR3 in amino acids: CASSSRTLNQPQHF. CDR3 DNA sequence: TGTGCCAGCAGTTCCAGGACACTTAATCAGCCCCAGCATTTT.

The V call is TRBV30, the J call TRBJ2-7; no definite D call. V lost 5 bases and J 0 bases, leaving 11 bases between the germline ends. From germline, CDR1 is GTSNPN and CDR2 SVGIG (reference sequence). The CDR3 is 13 amino acids. CDR3 in amino acids: CAWRNGDSYEQYF. The CDR3, as DNA: TGTGCCTGGCGGAACGGAGACTCCTACGAGCAGTACTTC.

This clone has just a few counts. The gene calls are TRBV7-2 and TRBJ2-6, with 7 bases that match TRBD1. There are 18 residues in the CDR3. Germline assignment: CDR1 SGHTA and CDR2 FQGNSA. V gave up 1 base and J gave up 4 bases; unmatched junction bases: 10. DNA for the CDR3: TGTGCCAGCAGCTTAGTGGCGACAGGGATGAGGGGGGCCAACGTCCTGACTTTC. It codes for CASSLVATGMRGANVLTF.

This clone was seen a few times. The CDR3, as DNA: TGTGCCAGCAGTTACCAGGGGGCGCTGGGCTACACCTTC. Translated, it gives CASSYQGALGYTF. V usage is TRBV6-5 and J usage is TRBJ1-2, with TRBD1 identical over 8 bases. From germline, CDR1 is MNHEY and CDR2 SVGAGI. Unmatched junction bases numbered 4, after V lost 2 bases and J lost 8 bases. This CDR3 is built from 13 residues.

This clone was seen only once. The chain links TRBV5-1 to TRBJ2-3, with D unresolved. Trimming took 1 base from V and 1 from J, leaving 13 bases between them. This CDR3 region has 16 residues. CDR1 and CDR2 (germline): SGHRS, YFSETQ. The CDR3 reads CASSLMRNSRTDTQYF. The DNA for the CDR3 is TGCGCCAGCAGCTTGATGCGAAATTCCCGCACAGATACGCAGTATTTT.

The chain couples TRBV18 to TRBJ1-4, with D maybe TRBD1 (5 bases). V lost 5 bases and J 0 bases, leaving 10 bases between the germline ends. Germline CDR1 KGHSH, CDR2 LQKENI. CDR3 length equals 15 residues. The CDR3 region has the DNA TGTGCCAGCTCATCGACAGTTACAACTAATGAAAAACTGTTTTTT. This gives the protein CASSSTVTTNEKLFF.

The chain couples TRBV5-1 to TRBJ2-5; tentatively, D is TRBD2 (6 bases). Germline-derived CDR1 and CDR2 are SGHRS and YFSETQ. The CDR3 consists of 14 residues. V shed 3 bases and J shed 4 bases, with 13 bases lying between them. This CDR3 reads CASSYGTYIETQYF. CDR3 in DNA: TGCGCCAGCAGCTACGGGACTTATATAGAGACCCAGTACTTC.

This clone was observed a few times. This sequence joins TRBV28 and TRBJ2-7; 9 bases agree with TRBD1. CDR3 length: 14 residues. After removal of 2 bases from V and 4 bases from J, the junction contained 3 bases not matched to a gene. The germline gives CDR1 MDHEN, CDR2 SYDVKM. The CDR3: CASSLVQGAYEQYF. CDR3 DNA: TGTGCCAGCAGTTTAGTACAGGGGGCGTACGAGCAGTACTTC.

This sequence joins TRBV15 and TRBJ2-7, with a tentative D call TRBD2 (6 bases). The germline V gene encodes CDR1 LNHNV and CDR2 YYDKDF (reference sequence). V lost 0 bases to trimming and J lost 4 bases, with 13 bases between them. This CDR3 has 15 amino acids. CDR3 coding DNA: TGTGCCACCAGCAGAGATCGAGGGACTGGATACGAGCAGTACTTC. Its translation is CATSRDRGTGYEQYF.

V and J are TRBV30 and TRBJ1-5; D remains unclear. There are 13 residues in the CDR3. Looked up from germline, CDR1 is GTSNPN and CDR2 is SVGIG (reference sequence). With 0 bases removed from V and 6 bases from J, the gap between germline ends came to 9 bases. CDR3 sequence reads: CAWSVHPGQPQHF. DNA for the CDR3: TGTGCCTGGAGTGTACACCCGGGTCAGCCCCAGCATTTT. Using reference TRBV30 and TRBJ1-5 for the parts outside the CDR3, the full variable domain is SQTIHQWPATLVQPVGSPLSLECTVEGTSNPNLYWYRQAAGRGLQLLFYSVGIGQISSEVPQNLSASRPQDRQFILSSKKLLLSDSGFYLCAWSVHPGQPQHFGDGTRLSIL.

J is TRBJ1-6 and V is TRBV4-2, with D unclear. Trimming took 4 bases from V and 10 from J, leaving 11 bases between them. CDR3 length: 13 residues. Germline CDR1 LGHNA, CDR2 YNFKEQ. The CDR3 is CASSLGSGSPLHF. The CDR3 region has the DNA TGTGCCAGCAGCCTGGGGAGTGGCTCACCCCTCCACTTT.

V gene TRBV14 combines with J gene TRBJ2-5; maybe TRBD2 (6 bases). V was cut by 4 bases and J by 5 bases, with 14 bases left in between. This CDR3 has 14 residues. Germline V gives CDR1 SGHDN, CDR2 FVKESK. CDR3 in amino acids: CASSPGRQLETQYF. The CDR3 coding sequence is TGTGCCAGCAGCCCAGGGAGGCAGCTTGAGACCCAGTACTTC.